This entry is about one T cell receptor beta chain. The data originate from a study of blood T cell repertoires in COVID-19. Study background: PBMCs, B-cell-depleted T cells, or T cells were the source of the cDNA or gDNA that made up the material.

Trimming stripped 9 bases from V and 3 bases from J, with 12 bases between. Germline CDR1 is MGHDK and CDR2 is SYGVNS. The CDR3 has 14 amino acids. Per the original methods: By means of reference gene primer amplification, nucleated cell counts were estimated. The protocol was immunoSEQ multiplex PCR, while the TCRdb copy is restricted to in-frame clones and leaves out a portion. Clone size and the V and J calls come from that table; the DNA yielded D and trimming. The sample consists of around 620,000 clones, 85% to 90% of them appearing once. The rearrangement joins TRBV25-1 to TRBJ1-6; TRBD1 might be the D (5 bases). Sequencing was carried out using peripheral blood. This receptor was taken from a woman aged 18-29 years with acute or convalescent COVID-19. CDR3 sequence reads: CARGGLFYNSPLHF. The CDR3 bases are TGTGCCAGGGGGGGACTGTTCTATAATTCACCCCTCCACTTT.